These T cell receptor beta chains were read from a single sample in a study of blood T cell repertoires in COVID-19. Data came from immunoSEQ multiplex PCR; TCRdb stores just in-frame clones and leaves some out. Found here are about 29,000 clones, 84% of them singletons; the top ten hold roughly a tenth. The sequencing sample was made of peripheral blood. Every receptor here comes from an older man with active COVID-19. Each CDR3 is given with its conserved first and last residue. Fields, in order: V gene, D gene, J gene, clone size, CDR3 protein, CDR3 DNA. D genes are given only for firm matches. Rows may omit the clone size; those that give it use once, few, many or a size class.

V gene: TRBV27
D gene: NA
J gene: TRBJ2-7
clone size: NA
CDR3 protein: CASRHDRYTYEQYF
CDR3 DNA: TGTGCCAGCAGACACGACAGATACACCTACGAGCAGTACTTC

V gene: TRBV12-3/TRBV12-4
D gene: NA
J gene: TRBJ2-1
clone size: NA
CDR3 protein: CASSGQSYNEQFF
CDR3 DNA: TGTGCCAGCAGCGGACAGTCCTACAATGAGCAGTTCTTC

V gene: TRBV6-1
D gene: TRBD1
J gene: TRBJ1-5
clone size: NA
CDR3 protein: CASSELRDSPYSNQPQHF
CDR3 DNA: TGTGCCAGCAGTGAACTCCGGGACAGTCCTTATAGCAATCAGCCCCAGCATTTT

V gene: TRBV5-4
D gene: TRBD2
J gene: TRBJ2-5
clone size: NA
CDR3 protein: CASSSGSGGLQETQYF
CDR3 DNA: TGTGCCAGCAGCTCGGGTAGCGGGGGCCTCCAAGAGACCCAGTACTTC

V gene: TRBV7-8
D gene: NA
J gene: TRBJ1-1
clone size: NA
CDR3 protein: CASSPSLWGVTEAFF
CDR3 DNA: TGTGCCAGCAGCCCCTCATTGTGGGGGGTCACTGAAGCTTTCTTT

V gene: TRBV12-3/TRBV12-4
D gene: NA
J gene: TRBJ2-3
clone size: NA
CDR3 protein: CASSPSLDTQYF
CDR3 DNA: TGTGCCAGCAGTCCGTCGTTGGATACGCAGTATTTT

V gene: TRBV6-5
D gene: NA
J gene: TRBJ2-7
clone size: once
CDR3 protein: CASRMGLRSAGEQYF
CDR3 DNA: TGTGCCAGCAGGATGGGACTCAGGTCGGCAGGCGAGCAGTACTTC

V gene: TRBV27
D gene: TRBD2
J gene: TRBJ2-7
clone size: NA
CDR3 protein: CASSLIGGGLYF
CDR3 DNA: TGTGCCAGCAGTTTAATTGGGGGGGGATTGTACTTC

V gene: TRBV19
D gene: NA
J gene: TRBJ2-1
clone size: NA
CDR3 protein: CASSILLGEQFF
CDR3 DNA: TGTGCCAGTAGTATACTTCTAGGTGAGCAGTTCTTC

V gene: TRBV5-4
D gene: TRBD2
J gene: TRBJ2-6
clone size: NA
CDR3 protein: CASSSPGGFPSGANVLTF
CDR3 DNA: TGTGCCAGCAGCAGCCCGGGGGGGTTTCCCTCTGGGGCCAACGTCCTGACTTTC

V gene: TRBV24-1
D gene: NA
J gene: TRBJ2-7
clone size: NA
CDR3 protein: CATSADGAEQYF
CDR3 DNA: TGTGCCACCAGTGCCGATGGGGCCGAGCAGTACTTC

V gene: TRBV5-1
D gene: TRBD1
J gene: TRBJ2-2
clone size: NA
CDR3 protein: CASREGAEELFF
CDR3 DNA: TGCGCCAGCAGAGAGGGGGCTGAGGAGCTGTTTTTT

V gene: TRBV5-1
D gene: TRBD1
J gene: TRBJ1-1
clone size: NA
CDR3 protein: CASTSGGVTEAFF
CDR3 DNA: TGCGCCAGCACCTCAGGGGGTGTCACTGAAGCTTTCTTT

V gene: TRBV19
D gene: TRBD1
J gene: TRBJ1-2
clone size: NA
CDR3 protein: CASRGTGGSYGYTF
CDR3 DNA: TGTGCCAGTAGGGGAACAGGGGGCTCCTATGGCTACACCTTC